What follows are 30 T cell receptor beta chains derived from one specimen sequenced in a study of OX40 agonist ivuxolimab in advanced cancers. The protocol was immunoSEQ multiplex PCR, while the TCRdb copy is restricted to in-frame clones and leaves out a portion. The sample has fewer than 11,000 clones, 76% seen once; the top ten hold 20% to 25%. The sequences come from CD4+ or CD8+ T cells sorted from blood, collected in a trial of the OX40 agonist ivuxolimab. Receptors were obtained from an adult with an advanced solid tumor such as melanoma, head and neck, liver or kidney cancer.

This clone came up a few times. The chain employs TRBV7-9 and TRBJ1-5; 8 nucleotides agree with TRBD1. The CDR3 loop spans 17 amino acids. The junction had 8 bases not matched to a gene; V was cut back by 4 bases and J by 0 bases. Germline V lookup: CDR1 SEHNR, CDR2 FQNEAQ (reference sequence). CDR3 residues: CASSSTTGDNSNQPQHF. DNA for the CDR3: TGTGCCAGCAGCTCGACGACAGGGGACAATAGCAATCAGCCCCAGCATTTT. The full variable domain, its missing parts supplied by reference TRBV7-9 and TRBJ1-5, is DTGVSQNPRHKITKRGQNVTFRCDPISEHNRLYWYRQTLGQGPEFLTYFQNEAQLEKSRLLSDRFSAERPKGSFSTLEIQRTEQGDSAMYLCASSSTTGDNSNQPQHFGDGTRLSIL.

The chain couples TRBV5-6 to TRBJ1-1, with unresolved D. The germline gives CDR1 SGHDT, CDR2 YYEEEE. The CDR3 is 14 amino acids. V was trimmed by 0 bases and J by 9 bases, leaving 15 bases between them. The CDR3 nucleotides read TGTGCCAGCAGCTTGGCCGGGAGGGAAGACCAAGCTTTCTTT. Protein sequence: CASSLAGREDQAFF. Using reference TRBV5-6 and TRBJ1-1 for the parts outside the CDR3, the full variable domain is DAGVTQSPTHLIKTRGQQVTLRCSPKSGHDTVSWYQQALGQGPQFIFQYYEEEERQRGNFPDRFSGHQFPNYSSELNVNALLLGDSALYLCASSLAGREDQAFFGQGTRLTVV.

The CDR3 DNA sequence: TGTGCCAGCAGTCCCCTCCCCTTCATCTACACCTTC. Protein product: CASSPLPFIYTF. V usage is TRBV28 and J usage is TRBJ1-2; D not resolved. This CDR3 is 12 amino acids long. The V end was cut by 5 bases, the J end by 10 bases, with 14 bases between. Germline CDR1 is MDHEN and CDR2 is SYDVKM.

In DNA, the CDR3 is TGTGCCAGCAGCTCCGATGGTAGCTTGACAGATACGCAGTATTTT. It specifies CASSSDGSLTDTQYF. The V gene is TRBV7-3, the J gene TRBJ2-3; D is ambiguous. Germline V lookup: CDR1 SGHTA, CDR2 FQGTGA. This CDR3 contains 15 residues. V was cut by 4 bases and J by 3 bases, with 14 bases left in between. The variable domain in full, with the rest retrieved from reference TRBV7-3 and TRBJ2-3, is GAGVSQTPSNKVTEKGKYVELRCDPISGHTALYWYRQSLGQGPEFLIYFQGTGAADDSGLPNDRFFAVRPEGSVSTLKIQRTERGDSAVYLCASSSDGSLTDTQYFGPGTRLTVL.

CDR3 DNA: TGTGCCAGCAGCTTAGAGCGCGGGCGGAACACTGAAGCTTTCTTT. Translation gives CASSLERGRNTEAFF. The V gene is TRBV7-9, the J gene TRBJ1-1, with D unclear. The CDR3 length is 15 residues. CDR1 and CDR2 (germline): SEHNR, FQNEAQ (reference sequence). V was clipped by 1 base and J by 1 base, with 10 bases between them.

The CDR3 spells CASTDTLLGPQHF. The CDR3 region has the DNA TGTGCCAGCACCGACACCCTTTTGGGGCCCCAGCATTTT. The chain employs TRBV7-9 and TRBJ1-5; D gene ambiguous. The CDR3 totals 13 residues. Germline-derived CDR1 and CDR2 are SEHNR and FQNEAQ (reference sequence). V gave up 7 bases and J gave up 9 bases, with 16 bases separating them.

This chain uses TRBV5-1 with TRBJ1-6; 7 bases align to TRBD1. With V trimmed by 2 bases and J by 6 bases, 2 bases remained unmatched. Germline assignment: CDR1 SGHRS and CDR2 YFSETQ. This CDR3 comprises 14 residues. CDR3 nucleotide sequence: TGCGCCAGCAGCTTTGGGACAGTTAATTCACCCCTCCACTTT. Its protein product is CASSFGTVNSPLHF.

This sequence joins TRBV5-1 and TRBJ2-7; no clear D. Germline CDR1 reads SGHRS; CDR2 reads YFSETQ. V lost 2 bases and J 7 bases, leaving 13 bases between the germline ends. There are 13 residues in the CDR3. CDR3 sequence: CASSFAESGEQYF. As DNA, the CDR3 is TGCGCCAGCAGCTTTGCCGAAAGTGGTGAGCAGTACTTC.

The V call is TRBV6-5, the J call TRBJ2-1; the D gene is possibly TRBD2 (5 bases). Germline CDR1 MNHEY, CDR2 SVGAGI. The germline V and J ends were trimmed by 2 bases and 7 bases, with 9 bases remaining between them. There are 13 residues in the CDR3. The CDR3 spells CASSYSGSNEQFF. DNA of the CDR3: TGTGCCAGCAGTTACAGCGGCTCGAATGAGCAGTTCTTC.

This clone has just one count. The chain is built from TRBV11-3 and TRBJ2-5; TRBD2 agrees at 8 bases. Per the germline V gene, CDR1 is SGHNT and CDR2 is YENEEA. There are 16 residues in the CDR3. V lost 5 bases to trimming and J lost 4 bases; unmatched junction nucleotides: 12. This CDR3 is CASSISGTGGRETQYF. The CDR3 DNA reads TGTGCCAGCAGCATTAGCGGGACCGGGGGCAGAGAGACCCAGTACTTC.

The chain couples TRBV6-5 to TRBJ2-5; 12 bases map to TRBD2. Germline V gives CDR1 MNHEY, CDR2 SVGAGI. The CDR3 runs to 14 residues. V lost 5 bases to trimming and J lost 4 bases; unmatched junction nucleotides: 2. The CDR3 DNA follows: TGTGCCAGCAGTCGACTAGCGGGGGTAGAGACCCAGTACTTC. Translating it yields CASSRLAGVETQYF.

The chain uses TRBV7-9 and TRBJ2-1, with 10 bases that match TRBD1. From germline, CDR1 is SEHNR and CDR2 FQNEAQ (reference sequence). The CDR3 contains 14 residues. Trimming cost V 5 bases and J 7 bases; bases outside gene matches: 5. The CDR3 DNA reads as TGTGCCAGCAGCAGCCGACAGGGGGCGAATGAGCAGTTCTTC. Translated, it gives CASSSRQGANEQFF.

V gene TRBV6-1 combines with J gene TRBJ1-5; D is uncertain. CDR3 length: 14 residues. Germline CDR1 reads MNHNS; CDR2 reads SASEGT. The V end was cut by 1 base, the J end by 2 bases, with 6 bases between. CDR3 in amino acids: CASSEGWGNQPQHF. The CDR3, as DNA: TGTGCCAGCAGTGAAGGCTGGGGCAATCAGCCCCAGCATTTT.

This clone was picked up a small number of times. The genes are TRBV6-8 and TRBJ1-5, with TRBD1 matching 8 bases. Per germline, CDR1 MNHGY and CDR2 SAAAGT. The CDR3 has 16 residues. V lost 2 bases, J lost 2 bases, and 5 bases stayed unmatched. As DNA, the CDR3 is TGTGCCAGCAGTTACCCGACAGGGGTTGGCAATCAGCCCCAGCATTTT. This codes for CASSYPTGVGNQPQHF.

The chain uses TRBV11-2 and TRBJ2-1; 8 nucleotides line up with TRBD1. This CDR3 contains 16 residues. After removal of 1 base from V and 4 bases from J, the junction contained 6 bases not matched to a gene. From germline, CDR1 is SGHAT and CDR2 FQNNGV. CDR3 region: CASSLGRRQGYNEQFF. The CDR3 DNA reads TGTGCCAGCAGCTTAGGTAGGCGACAGGGGTACAATGAGCAGTTCTTC.

V gene TRBV15 combines with J gene TRBJ1-5, with unresolved D. Germline V CDR1 and CDR2: LNHNV, YYDKDF (reference sequence). CDR3 length equals 15 residues. V was pared by 0 bases and J by 5 bases, with 11 bases between. CDR3 in amino acids: CATSRDLREDQPQHF. The DNA of the CDR3 is TGTGCCACCAGCAGAGATCTTAGGGAGGATCAGCCCCAGCATTTT.

This clone is classed as medium-sized. The chain joins TRBV5-1 to TRBJ1-1; D may be TRBD1 (5 bases). Per the germline V gene, CDR1 is SGHRS and CDR2 is YFSETQ. This CDR3 is built from 14 residues. V gave up 4 bases and J gave up 3 bases, with 13 bases separating them. CDR3 sequence reads: CASSPGGAYTEAFF. In DNA form, the CDR3 reads TGCGCCAGCAGCCCAGGCGGGGCCTACACTGAAGCTTTCTTT.

This clone was picked up a small number of times. This chain uses TRBV25-1 with TRBJ2-7; 8 positions match TRBD2. The CDR3 contains 12 residues. Germline-derived CDR1 and CDR2 are MGHDK and SYGVNS. The V segment lost 6 bases and the J segment 4 bases; nucleotides outside the gene matches: 2. The CDR3 DNA follows: TGTGCCAGCAGCCGGGGGGGGTACGAGCAGTACTTC. Translated, it gives CASSRGGYEQYF.

The chain joins TRBV9 to TRBJ2-1, with D tentatively TRBD2 (6 bases). This CDR3 has 17 amino acids. The V end was cut by 4 bases, the J end by 4 bases, with 21 bases between. Germline V gene lookup returns CDR1 SGDLS and CDR2 YYNGEE. The CDR3 loop reads CASSPSPGRGGYNEQFF. In DNA, the CDR3 is TGTGCCAGCAGCCCTTCGCCAGGTAGGGGAGGATACAATGAGCAGTTCTTC.

This clone counts as hyperexpanded. The J gene is TRBJ2-2, the V gene TRBV7-8, with D perhaps TRBD1 (6 bases). Germline V gives CDR1 SGHVS, CDR2 FQNEAQ. The V gene lost 6 bases and the J gene lost 0 bases, with 11 bases spanning the gap. CDR3 length equals 15 residues. The CDR3 DNA reads as TGTGCCAGCAGTCTACAGGGAACGAACACCGGGGAGCTGTTTTTT. Its protein product is CASSLQGTNTGELFF.

The genes are TRBV5-4 and TRBJ2-7, with 8 bases lining up with TRBD2. Looked up from germline, CDR1 is SGHNT and CDR2 is YYREEE (reference sequence). With V trimmed by 0 bases and J by 0 bases, 2 bases remained unmatched. The CDR3 is 15 amino acids. The CDR3 sequence: CASSLGSGASYEQYF. The CDR3 DNA reads as TGTGCCAGCAGCTTGGGTAGCGGGGCCTCCTACGAGCAGTACTTC.

This chain links TRBV27 with TRBJ2-1; no firm D call. Trimming left V 3 bases short and J 6 bases short, with 12 bases between. Germline CDR1 MNHEY, CDR2 SMNVEV (reference sequence). The CDR3 sequence is 14 residues long. The CDR3 spells CASSFRANSNEQFF. The CDR3 region has the DNA TGTGCCAGCAGTTTTCGGGCAAACAGCAATGAGCAGTTCTTC.

The CDR3 here is CAISGPLQGDQETQYF. Here the CDR3 DNA reads TGTGCCATCAGTGGCCCTCTACAGGGGGATCAAGAGACCCAGTACTTC. V usage is TRBV10-3 and J usage is TRBJ2-5; 8 bases fit TRBD1. The CDR3 spans 16 residues. V lost 4 bases, J lost 2 bases, and 9 bases stayed unmatched. CDR1 and CDR2 from the germline V gene are ENHRY and SYGVKD.

The CDR3: CATRGDTEAFF. The DNA of the CDR3 is TGCGCCACCAGGGGGGACACTGAAGCTTTCTTT. The gene calls are TRBV5-1 and TRBJ1-1, with 7 bases matching TRBD1. The CDR3 totals 11 residues. V shed 9 bases and J 3 bases; nucleotides not matched to a gene: 2. The germline V gene encodes CDR1 SGHRS and CDR2 YFSETQ.

The genes are TRBV18 and TRBJ2-5, with D tentatively TRBD1 (6 bases). CDR3 length: 15 residues. Germline V gene data show CDR1 as KGHSH and CDR2 as LQKENI. The V end was cut by 2 bases, the J end by 4 bases, with 14 bases between. CDR3 loop: CASSPRTEPPETQYF. The CDR3 coding sequence is TGTGCCAGCTCACCAAGGACAGAACCACCAGAGACCCAGTACTTC.

This clone was seen a single time. The genes are TRBV7-9 and TRBJ2-7; D is tentatively TRBD1 or TRBD2 (5 bases each). This CDR3 region has 14 residues. Looked up from germline, CDR1 is SEHNR and CDR2 is FQNEAQ (reference sequence). V was pared by 7 bases and J by 2 bases, with 15 bases between. This chain's CDR3 is CASTSPWDAYEQYF. The CDR3, as DNA: TGTGCCAGCACCTCTCCCTGGGACGCCTACGAGCAGTACTTC.

This chain uses TRBV30 with TRBJ1-1; D possibly corresponds to TRBD1 (6 bases). Trimming removed 2 bases from V and 5 bases from J, with 15 bases in between. Looked up from germline, CDR1 is GTSNPN and CDR2 is SVGIG (reference sequence). The CDR3 has 14 amino acids. The CDR3, as DNA: TGTGCCTGGAGTACCGGGGGGGGCCATACTGAAGCTTTCTTT. It specifies CAWSTGGGHTEAFF.

In DNA, the CDR3 is TGTGCCAGCAGCTTACAGTCCTACGAGCAGTACTTC. Its translation: CASSLQSYEQYF. The rearrangement joins TRBV11-2 to TRBJ2-7; D ambiguous. Germline-derived CDR1 and CDR2 are SGHAT and FQNNGV. The CDR3 has 12 residues. Trimming pared 2 bases from V and 1 base from J, leaving 3 bases between.

This clone has just one count. The genes are TRBV10-3 and TRBJ2-5, with 7 bases fitting TRBD1. The CDR3 consists of 13 residues. Germline-derived CDR1 and CDR2 are ENHRY and SYGVKD. Trimming cost V 6 bases and J 2 bases; bases outside gene matches: 3. As DNA, the CDR3 is TGTGCCATCAGCGTGGGACAGCAAGAGACCCAGTACTTC. Translated, it gives CAISVGQQETQYF.

The rearrangement links TRBV5-1 to TRBJ2-5; D assignment may be TRBD1 or TRBD2 (6 bases each). V was shortened by 4 bases and J by 3 bases, with 16 bases between the two germline ends. Germline CDR1 and CDR2: SGHRS and YFSETQ. The CDR3 extends over 15 amino acids. In DNA form, the CDR3 reads TGCGCCAGCAGCGCCGGAGGGGCAGGGGAAGAGACCCAGTACTTC. It codes for CASSAGGAGEETQYF.